This T cell receptor beta chain was sequenced during a study of Graves' ophthalmopathy and Graves' hyperthyroidism. Across the study: No progression to ophthalmopathy over 18 months defined stable hyperthyroidism. Findings of the study overall: Blood samples also showed most expanded thyroid clonotypes exceeding 0.001 frequency. For predicting ophthalmopathy progression, the model had 70.59% sensitivity and around 72% specificity.

Clinical symptoms, serum thyroxine, TRAb, thyroid ultrasound and orbital computed tomography formed the basis of diagnosis. This clonotype was counted once. Its target is not known. The V end was cut by 4 bases, the J end by 5 bases, with 9 bases between. This CDR3 has 13 amino acids. Germline-derived CDR1 and CDR2 are SGHRS and YFSETQ. RNA served as the template for amplifying TCR beta CDR3 regions. HTBI primers served in a first-round RT-PCR, which a second-round multiplex PCR followed. TCRdb re-called the multiplex PCR reads with MiXCR, one entry per CDR3 protein. Here the sample spans around 1.1 million distinct CDR3 sequences, about 35% being singletons.

V is TRBV5-1 and J is TRBJ2-2, with unresolved D. This clonotype was obtained from an adult man with Graves' hyperthyroidism. The sequenced sample consisted of peripheral blood or thyroid tissue (not recorded which). The CDR3 loop is CASSVRWTGELFF. CDR3 sequence (DNA): TGCGCCAGCAGCGTCCGGTGGACCGGGGAGCTGTTTTTT.